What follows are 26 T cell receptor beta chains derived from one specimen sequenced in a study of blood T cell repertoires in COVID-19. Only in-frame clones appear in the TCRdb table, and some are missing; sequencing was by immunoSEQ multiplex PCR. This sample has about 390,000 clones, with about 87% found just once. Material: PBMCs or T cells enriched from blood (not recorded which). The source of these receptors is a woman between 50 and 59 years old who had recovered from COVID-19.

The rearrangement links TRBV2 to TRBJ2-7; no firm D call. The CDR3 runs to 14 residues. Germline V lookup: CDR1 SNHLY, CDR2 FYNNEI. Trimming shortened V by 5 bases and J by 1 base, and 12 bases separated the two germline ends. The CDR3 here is CASSPQAFSYEQYF. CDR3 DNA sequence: TGTGCCAGCAGTCCCCAGGCGTTTTCCTACGAGCAGTACTTC.

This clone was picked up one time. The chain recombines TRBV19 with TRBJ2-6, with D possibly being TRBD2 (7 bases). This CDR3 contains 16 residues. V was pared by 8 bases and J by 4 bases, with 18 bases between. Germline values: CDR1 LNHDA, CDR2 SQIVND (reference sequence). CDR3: CASGNRGGSGANVLTF. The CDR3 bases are TGTGCCAGTGGGAATAGGGGGGGATCAGGGGCCAACGTCCTGACTTTC.

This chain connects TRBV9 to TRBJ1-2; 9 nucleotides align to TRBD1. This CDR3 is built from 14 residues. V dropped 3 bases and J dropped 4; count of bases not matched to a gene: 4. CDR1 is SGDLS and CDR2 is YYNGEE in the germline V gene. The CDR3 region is CASSEGQGFYGYTF. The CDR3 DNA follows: TGTGCCAGCAGCGAGGGACAGGGTTTCTATGGCTACACCTTC.

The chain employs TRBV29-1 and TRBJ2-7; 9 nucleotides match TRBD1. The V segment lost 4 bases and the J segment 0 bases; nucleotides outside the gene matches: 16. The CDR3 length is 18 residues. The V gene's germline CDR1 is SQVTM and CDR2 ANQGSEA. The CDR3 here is CSVAPWGQGMGSSYEQYF. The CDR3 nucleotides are TGCAGCGTTGCCCCCTGGGGACAGGGTATGGGGAGCTCCTACGAGCAGTACTTC.

The CDR3 here is CASSLFLAGRGSYNEQFF. Here the CDR3 DNA reads TGCGCCAGCAGCTTGTTTCTAGCGGGGAGGGGCTCCTACAATGAGCAGTTCTTC. J is TRBJ2-1 and V is TRBV5-1, with TRBD2 matching 9 bases. The trim removed 1 base at V and 0 bases at J, leaving 8 bases unmatched. The CDR3 extends over 18 amino acids. Per the germline V gene, CDR1 is SGHRS and CDR2 is YFSETQ. Full variable domain (outside the CDR3, taken from reference TRBV5-1 and TRBJ2-1): KAGVTQTPRYLIKTRGQQVTLSCSPISGHRSVSWYQQTPGQGLQFLFEYFSETQRNKGNFPGRFSGRQFSNSRSEMNVSTLELGDSALYLCASSLFLAGRGSYNEQFFGPGTRLTVL.

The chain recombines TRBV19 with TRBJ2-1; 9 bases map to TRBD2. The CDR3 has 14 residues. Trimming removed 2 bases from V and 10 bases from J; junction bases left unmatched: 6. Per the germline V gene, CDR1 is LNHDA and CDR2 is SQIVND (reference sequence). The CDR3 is CASSIWGLAEEQFF. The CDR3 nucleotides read TGTGCCAGTAGTATATGGGGACTAGCTGAGGAGCAGTTCTTC.

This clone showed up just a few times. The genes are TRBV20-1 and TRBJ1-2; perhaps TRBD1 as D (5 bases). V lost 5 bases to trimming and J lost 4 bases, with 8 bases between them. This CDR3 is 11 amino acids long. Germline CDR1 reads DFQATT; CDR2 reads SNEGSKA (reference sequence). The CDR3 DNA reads TGCAGTGCTGGGGGGGGCTATGGCTACACCTTC. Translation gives CSAGGGYGYTF.

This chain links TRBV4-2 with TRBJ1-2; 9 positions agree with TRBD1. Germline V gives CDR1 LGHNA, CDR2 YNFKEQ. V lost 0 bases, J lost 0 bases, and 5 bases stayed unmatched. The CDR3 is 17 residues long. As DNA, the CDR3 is TGTGCCAGCAGCCAAGAGACAGGGGGGAGGGCTAACTATGGCTACACCTTC. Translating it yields CASSQETGGRANYGYTF.

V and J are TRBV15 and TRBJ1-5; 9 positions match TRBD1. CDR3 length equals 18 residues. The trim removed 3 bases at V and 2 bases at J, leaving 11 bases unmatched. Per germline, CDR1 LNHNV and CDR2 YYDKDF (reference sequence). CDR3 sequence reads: CATSRIPGQGIGNQPQHF. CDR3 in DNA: TGTGCCACCAGCAGGATCCCGGGACAGGGAATAGGCAATCAGCCCCAGCATTTT. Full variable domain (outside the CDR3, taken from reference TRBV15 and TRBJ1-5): DAMVIQNPRYQVTQFGKPVTLSCSQTLNHNVMYWYQQKSSQAPKLLFHYYDKDFNNEADTPDNFQSRRPNTSFCFLDIRSPGLGDTAMYLCATSRIPGQGIGNQPQHFGDGTRLSIL.

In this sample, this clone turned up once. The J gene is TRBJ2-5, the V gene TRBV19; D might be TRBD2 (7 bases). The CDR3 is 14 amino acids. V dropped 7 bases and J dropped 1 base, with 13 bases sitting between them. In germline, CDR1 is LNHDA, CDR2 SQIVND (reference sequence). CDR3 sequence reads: CASNAGALQETQYF. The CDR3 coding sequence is TGTGCCAGTAATGCGGGGGCTCTCCAAGAGACCCAGTACTTC.

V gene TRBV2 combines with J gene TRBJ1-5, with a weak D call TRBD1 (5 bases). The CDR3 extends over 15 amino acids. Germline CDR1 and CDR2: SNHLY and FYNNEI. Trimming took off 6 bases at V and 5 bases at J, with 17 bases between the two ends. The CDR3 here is CASRLTAGYYQPQHF. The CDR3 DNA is TGTGCCAGCAGATTGACAGCAGGGTATTATCAGCCCCAGCATTTT.

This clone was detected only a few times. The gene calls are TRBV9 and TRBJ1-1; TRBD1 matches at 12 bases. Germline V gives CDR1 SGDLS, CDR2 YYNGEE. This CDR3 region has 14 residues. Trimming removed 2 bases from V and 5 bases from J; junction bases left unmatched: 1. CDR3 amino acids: CASSVGQGATEAFF. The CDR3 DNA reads TGTGCCAGCAGCGTGGGACAGGGGGCAACTGAAGCTTTCTTT.

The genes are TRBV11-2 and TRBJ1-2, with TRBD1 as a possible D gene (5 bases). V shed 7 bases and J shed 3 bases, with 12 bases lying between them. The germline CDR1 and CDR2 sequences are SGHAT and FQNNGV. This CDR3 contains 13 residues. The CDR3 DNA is TGTGCCAGCACCCCCGCCAGGGACTATGGCTACACCTTC. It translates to CASTPARDYGYTF.

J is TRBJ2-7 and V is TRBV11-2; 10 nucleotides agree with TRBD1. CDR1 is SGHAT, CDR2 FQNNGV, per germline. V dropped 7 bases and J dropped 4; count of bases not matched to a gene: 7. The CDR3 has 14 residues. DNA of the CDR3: TGTGCCAGCAAGAACCCGGGACAGGGGTACGAGCAGTACTTC. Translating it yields CASKNPGQGYEQYF.

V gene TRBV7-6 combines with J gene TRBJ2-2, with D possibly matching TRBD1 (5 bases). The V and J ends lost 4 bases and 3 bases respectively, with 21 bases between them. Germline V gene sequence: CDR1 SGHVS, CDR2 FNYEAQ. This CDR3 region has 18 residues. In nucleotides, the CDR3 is TGTGCCAGCAGCTCTCCCAGAGGCATGACAGATTACACCGGGGAGCTGTTTTTT. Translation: CASSSPRGMTDYTGELFF. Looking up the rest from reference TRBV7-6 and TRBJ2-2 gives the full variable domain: GAGVSQSPRYKVTKRGQDVALRCDPISGHVSLYWYRQALGQGPEFLTYFNYEAQQDKSGLPNDRFSAERPEGSISTLTIQRTEQRDSAMYRCASSSPRGMTDYTGELFFGEGSRLTVL.

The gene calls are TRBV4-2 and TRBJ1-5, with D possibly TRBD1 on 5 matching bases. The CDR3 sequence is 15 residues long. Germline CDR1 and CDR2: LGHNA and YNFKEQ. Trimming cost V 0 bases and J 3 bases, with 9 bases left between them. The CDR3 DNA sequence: TGTGCCAGCAGCCAAGATTGGGGCCTCAATCAGCCCCAGCATTTT. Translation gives CASSQDWGLNQPQHF.

In nucleotides, the CDR3 is TGTGCCAGCAGTCTCGGGGACAGGGGGCGAGGCGAGCAGTACTTC. Amino acid sequence: CASSLGDRGRGEQYF. V gene TRBV7-9 combines with J gene TRBJ2-7, with 12 bases that match TRBD1. This CDR3 is built from 15 residues. V lost 6 bases and J lost 6; bases outside the gene matches: 9. The germline CDR1 and CDR2 sequences are SEHNR and FQNEAQ (reference sequence).

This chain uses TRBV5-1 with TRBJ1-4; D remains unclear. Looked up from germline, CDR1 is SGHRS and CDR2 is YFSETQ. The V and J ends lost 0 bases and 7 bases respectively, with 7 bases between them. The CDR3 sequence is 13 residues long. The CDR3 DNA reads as TGCGCCAGCAGCTTGGGCCGGGGTGAAAAACTGTTTTTT. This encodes CASSLGRGEKLFF.

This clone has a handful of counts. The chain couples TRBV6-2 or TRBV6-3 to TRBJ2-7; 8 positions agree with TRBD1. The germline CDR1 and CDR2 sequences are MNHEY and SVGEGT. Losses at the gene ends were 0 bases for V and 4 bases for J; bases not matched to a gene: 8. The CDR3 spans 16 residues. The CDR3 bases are TGTGCCAGCAGTTACTCACCGGACAGGGTGGGTTACGAGCAGTACTTC. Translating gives CASSYSPDRVGYEQYF.

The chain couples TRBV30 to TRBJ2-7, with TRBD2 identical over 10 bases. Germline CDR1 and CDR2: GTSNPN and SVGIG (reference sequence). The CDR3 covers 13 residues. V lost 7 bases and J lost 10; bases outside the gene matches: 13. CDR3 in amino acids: CASRRSGGDEQYF. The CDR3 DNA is TGTGCCTCCCGTAGAAGCGGGGGGGATGAACAGTACTTC.

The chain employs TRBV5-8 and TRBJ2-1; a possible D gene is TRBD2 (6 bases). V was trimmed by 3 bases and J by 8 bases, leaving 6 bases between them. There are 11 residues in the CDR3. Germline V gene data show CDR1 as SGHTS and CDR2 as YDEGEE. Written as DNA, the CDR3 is TGTGCCAGCAGCTGGGAGGATGAGCAGTTCTTC. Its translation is CASSWEDEQFF.

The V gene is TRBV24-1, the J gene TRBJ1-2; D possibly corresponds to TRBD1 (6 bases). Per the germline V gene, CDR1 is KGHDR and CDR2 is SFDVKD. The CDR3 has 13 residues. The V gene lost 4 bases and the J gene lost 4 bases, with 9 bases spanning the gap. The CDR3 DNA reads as TGTGCCACCAGTGAACAGGGTGGCTATGGCTACACCTTC. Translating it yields CATSEQGGYGYTF.

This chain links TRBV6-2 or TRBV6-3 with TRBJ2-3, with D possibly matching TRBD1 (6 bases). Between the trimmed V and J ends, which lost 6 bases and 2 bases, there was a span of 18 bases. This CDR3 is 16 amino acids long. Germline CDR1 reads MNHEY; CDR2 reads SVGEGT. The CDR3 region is CASSWNTDSSTDTQYF. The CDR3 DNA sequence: TGTGCCAGCAGCTGGAATACGGACAGCTCCACAGATACGCAGTATTTT.

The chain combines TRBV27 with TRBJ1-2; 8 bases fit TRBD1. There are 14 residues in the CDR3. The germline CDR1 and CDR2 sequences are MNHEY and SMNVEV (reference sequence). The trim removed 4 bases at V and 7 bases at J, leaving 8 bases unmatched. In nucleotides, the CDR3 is TGTGCCAGCAGTTATGGACAGGGCATCGGTGGCTACACCTTC. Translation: CASSYGQGIGGYTF.

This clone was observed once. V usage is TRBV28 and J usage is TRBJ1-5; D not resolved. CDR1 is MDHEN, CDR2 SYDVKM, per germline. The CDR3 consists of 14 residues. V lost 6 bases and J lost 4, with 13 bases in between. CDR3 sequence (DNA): TGTGCCAGCAGCAAGGGAGGACTAAATCAGCCCCAGCATTTT. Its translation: CASSKGGLNQPQHF.

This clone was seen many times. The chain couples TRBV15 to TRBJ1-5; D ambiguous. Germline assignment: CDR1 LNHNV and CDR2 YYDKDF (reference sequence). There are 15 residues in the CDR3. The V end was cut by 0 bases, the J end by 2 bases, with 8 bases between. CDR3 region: CATSRDSGGNQPQHF. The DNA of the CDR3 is TGTGCCACCAGCAGAGATAGTGGAGGCAATCAGCCCCAGCATTTT. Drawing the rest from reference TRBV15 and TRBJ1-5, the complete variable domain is DAMVIQNPRYQVTQFGKPVTLSCSQTLNHNVMYWYQQKSSQAPKLLFHYYDKDFNNEADTPDNFQSRRPNTSFCFLDIRSPGLGDTAMYLCATSRDSGGNQPQHFGDGTRLSIL.